This TCR beta chain originates from a study of CD8 T cells in Susac syndrome. About the research overall: Treatment at blood withdrawal was none, corticosteroids, or intravenous immunoglobulin alone in Susac syndrome patients.

Memory subsets for TEMRA sorting were set by CD27 and CD45RA. Sequencing targeted TCR beta in T cells from blood (CD8+ and CD4+). Just as total CD8+ cells were sequenced, so were sorted CD8+ TEMRA cells. Negative magnetic isolation gave CD8+ and CD4+ cells; FACS enriched CD8+ TEMRA. Roughly 0.45 to 1 ug RNA was reverse transcribed with random hexamers. TCRdb recomputed calls from the immunoSEQ multiplex PCR reads with MiXCR, one row per CDR3 protein. This sample yields around 2,000 distinct CDR3 sequences, of which around 63% are seen a single time; 10% belongs to the top ten. Germline lookup yields CDR1 SGHNT and CDR2 YENEEA. This CDR3 spans 16 amino acids. Between the trimmed V and J ends, which lost 4 bases and 0 bases, there was a span of 13 bases.

The sequencing sample was made of CD8+ TEMRA cells from PBMCs. Sample subset: FACS-sorted terminally differentiated effector memory CD8+ T cells re-expressing CD45RA (CD8+ TEMRA). The V call is TRBV11-3, the J call TRBJ2-1, with TRBD2 as a possible D gene (5 bases). This TCR derives from a human donor with Susac syndrome. The CDR3 sequence is CASSSRLSGSYNEQFF. For the CDR3, the DNA is TGTGCCAGCAGCTCCCGACTAAGCGGCTCCTACAATGAGCAGTTCTTC.